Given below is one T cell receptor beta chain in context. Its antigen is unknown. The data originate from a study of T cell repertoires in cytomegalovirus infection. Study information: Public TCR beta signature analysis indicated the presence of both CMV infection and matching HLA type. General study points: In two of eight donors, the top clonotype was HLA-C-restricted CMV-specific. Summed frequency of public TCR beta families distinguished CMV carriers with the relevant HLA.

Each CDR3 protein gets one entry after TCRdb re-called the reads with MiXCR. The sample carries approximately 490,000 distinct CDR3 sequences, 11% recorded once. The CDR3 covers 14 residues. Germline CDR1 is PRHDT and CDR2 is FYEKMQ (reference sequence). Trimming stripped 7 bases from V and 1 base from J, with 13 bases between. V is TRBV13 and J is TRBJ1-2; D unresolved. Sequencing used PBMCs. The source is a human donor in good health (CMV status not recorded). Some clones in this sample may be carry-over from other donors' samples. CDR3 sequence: CASTGRDLNYGYTF. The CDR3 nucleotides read TGTGCCAGCACCGGGCGTGACCTTAACTATGGCTACACCTTC.